The 9 T cell receptor beta chains given below trace back to one sample, sequenced in a study of beta chain features in type 1 diabetes. TCRB transcripts that were expressed got sequenced, as all of the isolated RNA had been reverse transcribed. Some clones are missing from TCRdb's copy, which holds only in-frame ones; the method was immunoSEQ multiplex PCR. This table has around 290,000 clones, 8% appearing once. Sequencing was carried out using central memory CD4+ T cells from blood. All receptors derive from a woman aged 18-35 years in good health.

This clone has a count of ten or more. This rearrangement joins TRBV18 to TRBJ2-7; D uncertain. Trimming left V 5 bases short and J 2 bases short, with 10 bases between. CDR1 KGHSH and CDR2 LQKENI come from the germline V gene. The CDR3 has 13 residues. CDR3 protein: CASSADKAYEQYF. The CDR3 DNA sequence: TGTGCCAGCTCAGCCGACAAAGCCTACGAGCAGTACTTC.

The V call is TRBV5-4, the J call TRBJ1-2; D gene ambiguous. The germline CDR1 and CDR2 sequences are SGHNT and YYREEE (reference sequence). The V end was cut by 4 bases, the J end by 1 base, with 8 bases between. The CDR3 spans 13 residues. As DNA, the CDR3 is TGTGCCAGCAGCACTGACGGTAACTATGGCTACACCTTC. It specifies CASSTDGNYGYTF.

This clone turned up a few times. The V call is TRBV4-3, the J call TRBJ1-5, with D possibly TRBD1 on 5 matching bases. CDR3 size: 13 residues. Germline values: CDR1 LGHNA, CDR2 YSLEER. V lost 4 bases and J 7 bases, leaving 11 bases between the germline ends. The CDR3 loop is CASSLGVGQPQHF. CDR3 DNA: TGCGCCAGCAGCCTGGGGGTAGGACAGCCCCAGCATTTT.

This clone was detected ten times or more. This chain uses TRBV4-2 with TRBJ2-3, with 7 bases matching TRBD2. V lost 2 bases and J lost 14; bases outside the gene matches: 13. The CDR3 loop spans 14 amino acids. CDR1 and CDR2 from the germline V gene are LGHNA and YNFKEQ. CDR3 in amino acids: CASSQQPAGPTPYF. The CDR3 coding sequence is TGTGCCAGCAGCCAACAACCAGCGGGACCCACCCCGTATTTT.

Notes on this clone: The same CDR3 is also encoded by other DNA sequences in this sample. V and J are TRBV4-3 and TRBJ2-5; D may be TRBD1 (6 bases). The V end was cut by 0 bases, the J end by 4 bases, with 12 bases between. The CDR3 spans 15 residues. Per germline, CDR1 LGHNA and CDR2 YSLEER. The CDR3 spells CASSQDSQGGETQYF. The CDR3 DNA reads TGCGCCAGCAGCCAAGATTCACAGGGCGGAGAGACCCAGTACTTC.

This clone came up a few times. The V gene is TRBV4-3, the J gene TRBJ2-5; no clear D. Trimming left V 4 bases short and J 2 bases short, with 11 bases between. The CDR3 has 14 amino acids. Germline CDR1 reads LGHNA; CDR2 reads YSLEER. The CDR3 nucleotides are TGCGCCAGCAGCCTTACGGCGGCTCAAGAGACCCAGTACTTC. As protein: CASSLTAAQETQYF.

This clone was seen a handful of times. The chain links TRBV18 to TRBJ2-5, with D hard to call. Looked up from germline, CDR1 is KGHSH and CDR2 is LQKENI. CDR3 length equals 14 residues. The V end lost 3 bases, the J end lost 5 bases, and 13 bases lay between the germline ends. This CDR3 reads CASSPAAQRETQYF. The CDR3 nucleotides are TGTGCCAGCTCACCGGCGGCTCAACGGGAGACCCAGTACTTC.

This clone turned up a few times. The chain employs TRBV21-1 and TRBJ2-7. TRBV21-1 is recorded as a pseudogene. There are 16 residues in the CDR3. CDR3 nucleotides: TGTGCCAGCAGCAGACCACAAGATACAAGCTACTACGAGCAGTACTTC. Translated: CASSRPQDTSYYEQYF.

This clone was found a few times. The sample carries other DNA sequences with the same CDR3. The rearrangement links TRBV18 to TRBJ2-5; maybe TRBD2 (6 bases). From germline, CDR1 is KGHSH and CDR2 LQKENI. The CDR3 contains 15 residues. Trimming took 0 bases from V and 2 from J, leaving 10 bases between them. The CDR3 here is CASSPPGTLQETQYF. DNA for the CDR3: TGTGCCAGCTCACCACCCGGGACTTTACAAGAGACCCAGTACTTC. Variable domain in full (rest from reference TRBV18 and TRBJ2-5): NAGVMQNPRHLVRRRGQEARLRCSPMKGHSHVYWYRQLPEEGLKFMVYLQKENIIDESGMPKERFSAEFPKEGPSILRIQQVVRGDSAAYFCASSPPGTLQETQYFGPGTRLLVL.